What follows describes a single TCR beta chain. Original processing methods: Reference gene primer amplification gave estimated nucleated cell counts. Assay: immunoSEQ multiplex PCR; the TCRdb copy retains only in-frame clones and omits some. V, J and clone size are taken as reported in that table, and D and trimming were inferred from the DNA itself. The table shows 300,000 to 350,000 clones, with about 90% occurring only once. The source of the sample is a study of blood T cell repertoires in COVID-19. In assigning cohorts, the study relied on participant-reported clinical history. Recovered status applied to Cohort 3 donors who had two consecutive negative PCRs. It also applied to those with clearance or with symptom resolution. Germline V gene data show CDR1 as MNHEY and CDR2 as SVGAGI. The CDR3 length is 15 residues. V lost 6 bases and J lost 2, with 14 bases in between.

Sequenced: PBMCs or T cells enriched from blood (not recorded which). The source of this sequence is a man in his thirties or forties who had recovered from COVID-19. The rearrangement links TRBV6-5 to TRBJ1-5, with D perhaps TRBD1 (5 bases). This chain's CDR3 is CASRVRGSGNQPQHF. In DNA form, the CDR3 reads TGTGCCAGCAGGGTCCGGGGGTCAGGCAATCAGCCCCAGCATTTT.